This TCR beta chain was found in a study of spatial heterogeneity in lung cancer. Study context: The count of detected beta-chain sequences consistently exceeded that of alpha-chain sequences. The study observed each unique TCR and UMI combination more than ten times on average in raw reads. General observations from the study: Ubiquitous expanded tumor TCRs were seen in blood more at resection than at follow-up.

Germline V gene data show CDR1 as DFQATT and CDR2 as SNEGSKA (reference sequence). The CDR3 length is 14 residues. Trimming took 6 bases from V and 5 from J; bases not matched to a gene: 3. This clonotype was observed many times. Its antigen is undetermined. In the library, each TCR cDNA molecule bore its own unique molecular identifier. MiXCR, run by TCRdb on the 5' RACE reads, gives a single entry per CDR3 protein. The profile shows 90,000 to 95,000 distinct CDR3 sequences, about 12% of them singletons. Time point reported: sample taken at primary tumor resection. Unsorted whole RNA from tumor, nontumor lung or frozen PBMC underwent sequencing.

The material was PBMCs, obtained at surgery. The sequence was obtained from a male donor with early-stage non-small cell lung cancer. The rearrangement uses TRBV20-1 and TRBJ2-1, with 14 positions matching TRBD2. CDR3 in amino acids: CSAQGLAGDNEQFF. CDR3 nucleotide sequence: TGCAGTGCCCAGGGACTAGCGGGGGACAATGAGCAGTTCTTC.